This T cell receptor (beta chain) was recovered during a study of blood T cell repertoires in COVID-19. Study information: COVID-19 samples collected from the United States, Italy and Spain covered acute and convalescent phases. From T cells, B-cell-depleted T cells, or PBMCs came the material, which was cDNA or gDNA.

The V and J ends lost 3 bases and 1 base respectively, with 6 bases between them. This CDR3 region has 13 residues. CDR1 KGHSH and CDR2 LQKENI come from the germline V gene. Authors' methods: Reference gene primer amplification yielded estimated nucleated cell counts. Generated by immunoSEQ multiplex PCR, the TCRdb table keeps only in-frame clones and is missing some. D and trimming come from the DNA, and the V and J calls and clone size come from that table. Of tens of thousands of clones listed, approximately 86% were seen once; the top ten hold about 6%. Notes on this clone: This sample also contains other DNA sequences that code for the same CDR3.

The sequence was obtained from a man aged 80 or over with COVID-19, enrolled during active disease. The rearrangement uses TRBV18 and TRBJ1-2; D is perhaps TRBD1 (5 bases). The sample taken for sequencing was peripheral blood. The chain's CDR3 is CASSPDSNYGYTF. The CDR3 nucleotides read TGTGCCAGCTCACCCGACAGTAACTATGGCTACACCTTC.